These T cell receptor beta chains were read from a single sample in a study of human T cells and chemical hapten exposure. TCRdb ran MiXCR on the RACE reads and lists one entry per CDR3 protein. Found here are fewer than 300,000 distinct CDR3 sequences, 7.5% to 10% of them singletons; the top ten hold about 2.5%. The source material was whole blood, sampled in connection with sensitization to the hapten diphenylcyclopropenone (DPC). Receptors originate from a woman in her forties with alopecia areata. Some clones in this sample may be carry-over from other donors' samples. The CDR3 runs from the conserved cysteine through the conserved F or W. A D gene is named only where the DNA matches it firmly. Size is omitted from some rows. Given values are once, few, many or a class for expanded clones.

J: TRBJ2-2; size: many; D: .; V: TRBV7-3; CDR3: CASSFKTSTGELFF; DNA: TGTGCCAGCAGCTTCAAGACATCCACCGGGGAGCTGTTTTTT
J: TRBJ2-3; size: .; D: .; V: TRBV6-1; CDR3: CATKGASATQYF; DNA: TGTGCCACCAAAGGCGCCTCAGCGACGCAGTATTTT
J: TRBJ1-2; size: once; D: .; V: TRBV5-4; CDR3: CASSLAGNTARGYTF; DNA: TGTGCCAGCAGCTTGGCCGGTAACACCGCGAGGGGCTACACCTTC
J: TRBJ2-7; size: few; D: TRBD2; V: TRBV28; CDR3: CASSSPAWREAYF; DNA: TGTGCCAGCAGTTCGCCCGCGTGGCGGGAGGCGTACTTC
J: TRBJ1-1; size: .; D: .; V: TRBV2; CDR3: CASSESWVITEAFF; DNA: TGTGCCAGCAGTGAGTCCTGGGTTATCACTGAAGCTTTCTTT
J: TRBJ2-2; size: .; D: .; V: TRBV29-1; CDR3: CSVERSGELFF; DNA: TGCAGCGTTGAAAGGTCCGGGGAGCTGTTTTTT
J: TRBJ1-3; size: many; D: .; V: TRBV28; CDR3: CASSSLTDPGNTIYF; DNA: TGTGCCAGCAGTTCTTTAACCGATCCAGGAAACACCATATATTTT
J: TRBJ2-2; size: .; D: TRBD1; V: TRBV10-3; CDR3: CAISGQGGTGELFF; DNA: TGTGCCATCAGTGGACAGGGGGGCACCGGGGAGCTGTTTTTT
J: TRBJ2-1; size: many; D: .; V: TRBV4-3; CDR3: CASSQAPWGPYNEQFF; DNA: TGCGCCAGCAGCCAAGCCCCTTGGGGGCCTTACAATGAGCAGTTCTTC
J: TRBJ2-2; size: .; D: .; V: TRBV28; CDR3: CASSQPNTGELFF; DNA: TGTGCCAGCAGTCAACCGAACACCGGGGAGCTGTTTTTT
J: TRBJ1-4; size: many; D: TRBD1; V: TRBV5-5; CDR3: CASSQTGGSNEKLFF; DNA: TGTGCCAGCAGCCAGACAGGGGGGAGTAATGAAAAACTGTTTTTT
J: TRBJ2-1; size: many; D: .; V: TRBV20-1; CDR3: CSARDLRTSRDEQFF; DNA: TGCAGTGCTAGAGATTTGCGGACCTCGAGAGATGAGCAGTTCTTC
J: TRBJ1-1; size: few; D: TRBD1; V: TRBV6-5; CDR3: CASSYGRGHTVYNTEAFF; DNA: TGTGCCAGCAGTTACGGGAGGGGGCATACAGTTTACAACACTGAAGCTTTCTTT
J: TRBJ1-1; size: many; D: TRBD1; V: TRBV11-2; CDR3: CASSLRTGVDTEAFF; DNA: TGTGCCAGCAGCCTTCGGACAGGGGTGGACACTGAAGCTTTCTTT
J: TRBJ2-5; size: few; D: TRBD1; V: TRBV20-1; CDR3: CSARGTGGETQYF; DNA: TGCAGTGCTAGAGGGACAGGAGGAGAGACCCAGTACTTC
J: TRBJ2-7; size: .; D: TRBD1; V: TRBV6-5; CDR3: CASSRQGRTYEQYF; DNA: TGTGCCAGCAGTCGACAGGGACGGACCTACGAGCAGTACTTC
J: TRBJ2-2; size: .; D: TRBD1; V: TRBV4-1; CDR3: CASSDRGNTGELFF; DNA: TGCGCCAGCAGCGACAGGGGGAACACCGGGGAGCTGTTTTTT
J: TRBJ2-1; size: .; D: .; V: TRBV7-2; CDR3: CASSQIRQFF; DNA: TGTGCCAGCAGCCAAATAAGACAGTTCTTC
J: TRBJ1-5; size: few; D: TRBD1; V: TRBV7-2; CDR3: CASSLGDRFYQPQHF; DNA: TGTGCCAGCAGCTTAGGGGACAGATTTTATCAGCCCCAGCATTTT
J: TRBJ2-5; size: few; D: .; V: TRBV5-1; CDR3: CASSFGRTVETQYF; DNA: TGCGCCAGCAGCTTCGGAAGGACAGTAGAGACCCAGTACTTC
J: TRBJ1-1; size: .; D: .; V: TRBV28; CDR3: CASTQWIGIQAFF; DNA: TGTGCCAGCACCCAATGGATAGGTATTCAAGCTTTCTTT
J: TRBJ2-1; size: few; D: TRBD2; V: TRBV12-3/TRBV12-4; CDR3: CASSLYSGGSYNEQFF; DNA: TGTGCCAGCAGTCTATATAGCGGGGGCTCCTACAATGAGCAGTTCTTC
J: TRBJ2-5; size: many; D: .; V: TRBV7-9; CDR3: CASSLGLARETQYF; DNA: TGTGCCAGCAGCTTAGGACTTGCACGGGAGACCCAGTACTTC
J: TRBJ2-3; size: few; D: .; V: TRBV29-1; CDR3: CSVAKTVRDTQYF; DNA: TGCAGCGTTGCGAAGACGGTCAGGGATACGCAGTATTTT
J: TRBJ2-7; size: few; D: .; V: TRBV7-3; CDR3: CASGPGPQSYEQYF; DNA: TGTGCCAGCGGACCGGGACCACAGTCCTACGAGCAGTACTTC
J: TRBJ2-7; size: .; D: TRBD2; V: TRBV6-2/TRBV6-3; CDR3: CASTHPGGVSEQYF; DNA: TGTGCCAGCACCCACCCGGGGGGAGTCAGCGAGCAGTACTTC
J: TRBJ2-7; size: many; D: .; V: TRBV27; CDR3: CASSLRVSYEQYF; DNA: TGTGCCAGCAGTTTAAGGGTCTCCTACGAGCAGTACTTC
J: TRBJ2-7; size: many; D: TRBD2; V: TRBV4-1; CDR3: CASSRLEGTTYEQYF; DNA: TGCGCCAGCAGCCGTTTGGAGGGGACTACTTACGAGCAGTACTTC
J: TRBJ2-2; size: many; D: .; V: TRBV24-1; CDR3: CATSDNSAANTGELFF; DNA: TGTGCCACCAGTGACAACTCCGCCGCAAACACCGGGGAGCTGTTTTTT
J: TRBJ2-7; size: .; D: .; V: TRBV28; CDR3: CASGKPSYEQYF; DNA: TGTGCCAGCGGGAAACCCTCCTACGAGCAGTACTTC
J: TRBJ2-7; size: few; D: TRBD2; V: TRBV9; CDR3: CASSVDLAGDLGEQYF; DNA: TGTGCCAGCAGCGTAGACCTAGCGGGAGATTTGGGCGAGCAGTACTTC
J: TRBJ2-7; size: few; D: .; V: TRBV4-2; CDR3: CASSQVLGNEQYF; DNA: TGTGCCAGCAGCCAAGTACTAGGTAACGAGCAGTACTTC
J: TRBJ2-1; size: .; D: .; V: TRBV11-3; CDR3: CASSLDGATLGYNEQFF; DNA: TGTGCCAGCAGCTTAGATGGCGCGACGCTCGGCTACAATGAGCAGTTCTTC
J: TRBJ2-7; size: few; D: TRBD1; V: TRBV6-6; CDR3: CASSYQNGQGSEQYF; DNA: TGTGCCAGCAGTTACCAAAACGGACAGGGGTCCGAGCAGTACTTC
J: TRBJ2-7; size: few; D: TRBD1; V: TRBV20-1; CDR3: CSARTGSSYEQYF; DNA: TGCAGTGCCAGGACAGGGAGCTCCTACGAGCAGTACTTC
J: TRBJ2-6; size: few; D: .; V: TRBV20-1; CDR3: CSARPWDGNSGANVLTF; DNA: TGCAGTGCTAGACCCTGGGACGGCAACTCTGGGGCCAACGTCCTGACTTTC
J: TRBJ2-3; size: few; D: TRBD1; V: TRBV29-1; CDR3: CSVSPGQGIVTQYF; DNA: TGCAGCGTTTCACCGGGACAGGGAATTGTTACGCAGTATTTT
J: TRBJ2-5; size: .; D: .; V: TRBV12-3/TRBV12-4; CDR3: CASSVGWRKTQYF; DNA: TGTGCCAGCAGTGTAGGATGGAGGAAGACCCAGTACTTC
J: TRBJ2-7; size: .; D: TRBD1; V: TRBV20-1; CDR3: CSASENRGSSYEQYF; DNA: TGCAGTGCTAGTGAAAACAGGGGAAGCTCCTACGAGCAGTACTTC
J: TRBJ2-7; size: few; D: .; V: TRBV29-1; CDR3: CSVGDLAEQYF; DNA: TGCAGCGTGGGGGACCTAGCCGAGCAGTACTTC
J: TRBJ2-1; size: few; D: .; V: TRBV4-2; CDR3: CASSQESRANEQFF; DNA: TGTGCCAGCAGCCAAGAGTCAAGAGCCAATGAGCAGTTCTTC
J: TRBJ2-4; size: .; D: TRBD1; V: TRBV24-1; CDR3: CATSGGTGDNKNIQYF; DNA: TGTGCCACCAGCGGAGGGACAGGGGATAACAAAAACATTCAGTACTTC
J: TRBJ2-3; size: few; D: .; V: TRBV20-1; CDR3: CSARVGYFGTDTQYF; DNA: TGCAGTGCTAGAGTAGGGTATTTTGGCACAGATACGCAGTATTTT
J: TRBJ2-7; size: few; D: TRBD2; V: TRBV20-1; CDR3: CSARDLAGAHPYEQYF; DNA: TGCAGTGCTAGAGACCTAGCGGGCGCGCACCCCTACGAGCAGTACTTC
J: TRBJ2-3; size: .; D: TRBD2; V: TRBV29-1; CDR3: CSVGTSGRADTQYF; DNA: TGCAGCGTTGGCACTAGCGGGAGGGCAGATACGCAGTATTTT
J: TRBJ2-5; size: many; D: TRBD2; V: TRBV7-8; CDR3: CASSLSAGGQETQYF; DNA: TGTGCCAGCAGCTTAAGCGCGGGAGGGCAGGAGACCCAGTACTTC
J: TRBJ2-5; size: .; D: .; V: TRBV7-6; CDR3: CASSFGLYQETQYF; DNA: TGTGCCAGCAGCTTTGGACTTTACCAAGAGACCCAGTACTTC
J: TRBJ1-4; size: .; D: TRBD1; V: TRBV10-3; CDR3: CAIRDRDEKLFF; DNA: TGTGCCATCAGGGACAGGGATGAAAAACTGTTTTTT
J: TRBJ1-1; size: few; D: .; V: TRBV27; CDR3: CASSRSILGPEAFF; DNA: TGTGCCAGCAGTCGGAGCATCCTTGGACCTGAAGCTTTCTTT
J: TRBJ2-5; size: .; D: .; V: TRBV5-1; CDR3: CASSLGQVPGETQYF; DNA: TGCGCCAGCAGCTTGGGGCAGGTGCCCGGAGAGACCCAGTACTTC
J: TRBJ2-5; size: .; D: .; V: TRBV10-3; CDR3: CAISEFGVKDQYF; DNA: TGTGCCATCAGTGAATTCGGGGTTAAGGACCAGTACTTC